This T cell receptor beta chain was captured by sequencing in a study of T cells in localized non-small cell lung cancer. Overall study findings and caveats: Longer survival (overall) was linked to higher T cell density in blood. Researchers found a median approximately 60 of the top 100 tumor clones in adjacent lung. T cell clonality was highest in uninvolved adjacent lung, above tumor. Owing to sequencing of a solitary tumor region, heterogeneity cannot be discounted.

Comments on this clone: Its specificity is unknown.

CDR1 is MNHNY, CDR2 SVGAGI, per germline (reference sequence). V was shortened by 2 bases and J by 3 bases, with 4 bases between the two germline ends. The CDR3 loop spans 12 amino acids. The repertoire was sequenced with immunoSEQ multiplex PCR; TCRdb's copy has only in-frame clones and lacks some. The repertoire has fewer than 40,000 clones, about 89% of them found once; the top ten carry around 3.2%. The receptor comes from a female donor over 55 with stage I lung adenocarcinoma. Specimen: peripheral blood, collected before any cancer treatment. This chain links TRBV6-6 with TRBJ1-1; D uncertain. The DNA for the CDR3 is TGTGCCAGCAGTTACGTTGACACTGAAGCTTTCTTT. Amino acid sequence: CASSYVDTEAFF.